These T cell receptor beta chains were read from a single sample in a study of T cells expressing NK-cell markers. TCRdb reprocessed the 5' RACE reads and reports one entry per CDR3 protein, with no DNA. Its listing shows some 600,000 distinct CDR3 sequences. What was sequenced was blood T cells: a sorted CD56 or NKG2C T cell subset, CD4+ or CD8+ T cells, or bulk PBMC T cells (not recorded which). Source of these receptors: a man younger than 35 in good health. CDR3s include the opening cysteine and the closing phenylalanine or tryptophan.

V: TRBV12-5
J: TRBJ2-1
length: 14
CDR3: CASGAGLLGTEQFF

V: TRBV7-9
J: TRBJ1-2
length: 11
CDR3: CAERQSYGYTF

V: TRBV7-2
J: TRBJ2-7
length: 14
CDR3: CASSLQRELYEQYF

V: TRBV10-3
J: TRBJ2-5
length: 15
CDR3: CAISEGTDNQETQYF

V: TRBV12-3/TRBV12-4
J: TRBJ2-7
length: 12
CDR3: CASSLPAAWQYF

V: TRBV19
J: TRBJ2-7
length: 14
CDR3: CASMAGPGGYEQYF

V: TRBV20-1
J: TRBJ2-2
length: 13
CDR3: CSARSTSRGELFF

V: TRBV30
J: TRBJ2-1
length: 13
CDR3: CAWSHQTGIEQFF

V: TRBV5-4
J: TRBJ2-3
length: 13
CDR3: CASSLESRDTQYF

V: TRBV29-1
J: TRBJ2-2
length: 17
CDR3: CSVEGGAGTPYTGELFF

V: TRBV20-1
J: TRBJ2-4
length: 16
CDR3: CSARPGTSGIKNIQYF

V: TRBV12-3/TRBV12-4
J: TRBJ2-1
length: 13
CDR3: CASSLSVGNEQFF

V: TRBV9
J: TRBJ2-2
length: 16
CDR3: CASSVKAGLNTGELFF

V: TRBV15
J: TRBJ1-2
length: 16
CDR3: CATSRDPVQGAYGYTF

V: TRBV24-1
J: TRBJ1-1
length: 13
CDR3: CATSDLGTGDAFF

V: TRBV24-1
J: TRBJ2-5
length: 13
CDR3: CATETSYQETQYF

V: TRBV4-1
J: TRBJ2-5
length: 16
CDR3: CASSQVGQGRQGTQYF

V: TRBV4-3
J: TRBJ2-5
length: 15
CDR3: CASSPRSGSQETQYF

V: TRBV27
J: TRBJ2-3
length: 14
CDR3: CASSFTGATDTQYF

V: TRBV6-5
J: TRBJ2-7
length: 16
CDR3: CASSYSFRSSSYEQYF

V: TRBV5-1
J: TRBJ1-1
length: 15
CDR3: CASSLQPTGNTEAFF

V: TRBV7-6
J: TRBJ2-2
length: 15
CDR3: CASSSETRRTGELFF

V: TRBV10-3
J: TRBJ2-1
length: 16
CDR3: CAIIYRLAGVANEQFF

V: TRBV18
J: TRBJ2-3
length: 14
CDR3: CASSDLQQRPTQYF

V: TRBV12-3/TRBV12-4
J: TRBJ1-1
length: 13
CDR3: CASSGGVNTEAFF

V: TRBV7-2
J: TRBJ2-1
length: 17
CDR3: CASSLRDLLNSYNEQFF

V: TRBV20-1
J: TRBJ1-1
length: 14
CDR3: CSAEETGLNTEAFF

V: TRBV18
J: TRBJ2-1
length: 12
CDR3: CASQVSGAEQFF

V: TRBV29-1
J: TRBJ1-1
length: 14
CDR3: CSVDAGIKTTEAFF

V: TRBV10-3
J: TRBJ2-3
length: 16
CDR3: CAISEATGTGTDTQYF

V: TRBV3-1
J: TRBJ2-1
length: 16
CDR3: CASSQSSGNYYNEQFF

V: TRBV12-3/TRBV12-4
J: TRBJ1-3
length: 14
CDR3: CASSPPRQANTIYF

V: TRBV20-1
J: TRBJ2-2
length: 14
CDR3: CSAESDRATGELFF

V: TRBV28
J: TRBJ2-1
length: 15
CDR3: CASSPGQGFDNEQFF

V: TRBV9
J: TRBJ2-6
length: 14
CDR3: CASSVFSGANVLTF

V: TRBV28
J: TRBJ1-6
length: 13
CDR3: CASQSSYNSPLHF

V: TRBV12-3/TRBV12-4
J: TRBJ2-3
length: 18
CDR3: CASSSGLAGVLRTDTQYF

V: TRBV11-2
J: TRBJ2-5
length: 16
CDR3: CASSLVTGSPQETQYF

V: TRBV7-2
J: TRBJ2-7
length: 14
CDR3: CASSFQDSYYEQYF

V: TRBV15
J: TRBJ1-2
length: 14
CDR3: CATSRGDSPGGYTF

V: TRBV7-3
J: TRBJ2-5
length: 13
CDR3: CASSPSYRETQYF

V: TRBV12-3/TRBV12-4
J: TRBJ2-7
length: 12
CDR3: CASSRMENEQYF

V: TRBV5-1
J: TRBJ2-1
length: 15
CDR3: CASSKGLAGGLEQFF

V: TRBV7-2
J: TRBJ1-1
length: 16
CDR3: CASSRGQRVINTEAFF

V: TRBV27
J: TRBJ1-1
length: 16
CDR3: CASSLAPPGGLTEAFF

V: TRBV20-1
J: TRBJ2-4
length: 15
CDR3: CSAPKGSSRGNIQYF

V: TRBV20-1
J: TRBJ2-1
length: 13
CDR3: CSARGDSSSEQFF

V: TRBV3-1
J: TRBJ2-3
length: 15
CDR3: CASSQGGLEADTQYF

V: TRBV11-2
J: TRBJ2-5
length: 17
CDR3: CASSPQRLAGGQETQYF

V: TRBV12-3/TRBV12-4
J: TRBJ2-1
length: 15
CDR3: CASSLAGDPYNEQFF

V: TRBV12-3/TRBV12-4
J: TRBJ1-1
length: 16
CDR3: CASSPTRGPGNTEAFF

V: TRBV18
J: TRBJ2-3
length: 17
CDR3: CASSPPVGAPSTDTQYF